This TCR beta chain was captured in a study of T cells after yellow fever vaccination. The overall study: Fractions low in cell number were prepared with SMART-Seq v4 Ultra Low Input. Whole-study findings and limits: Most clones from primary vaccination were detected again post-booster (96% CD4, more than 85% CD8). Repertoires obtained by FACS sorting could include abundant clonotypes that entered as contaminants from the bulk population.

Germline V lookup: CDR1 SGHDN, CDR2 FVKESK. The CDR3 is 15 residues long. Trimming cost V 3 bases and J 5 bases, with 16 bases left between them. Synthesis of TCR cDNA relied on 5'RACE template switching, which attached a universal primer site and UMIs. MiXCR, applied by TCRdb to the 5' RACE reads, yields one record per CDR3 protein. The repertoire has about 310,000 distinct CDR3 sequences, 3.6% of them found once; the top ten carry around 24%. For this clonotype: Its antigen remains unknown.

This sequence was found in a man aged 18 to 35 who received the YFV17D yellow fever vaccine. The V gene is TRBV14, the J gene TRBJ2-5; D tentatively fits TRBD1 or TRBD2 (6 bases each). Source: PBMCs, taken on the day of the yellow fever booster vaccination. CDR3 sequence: CASSQQTGGDETQYF. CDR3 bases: TGTGCCAGCAGCCAGCAGACAGGAGGGGATGAGACCCAGTACTTC.